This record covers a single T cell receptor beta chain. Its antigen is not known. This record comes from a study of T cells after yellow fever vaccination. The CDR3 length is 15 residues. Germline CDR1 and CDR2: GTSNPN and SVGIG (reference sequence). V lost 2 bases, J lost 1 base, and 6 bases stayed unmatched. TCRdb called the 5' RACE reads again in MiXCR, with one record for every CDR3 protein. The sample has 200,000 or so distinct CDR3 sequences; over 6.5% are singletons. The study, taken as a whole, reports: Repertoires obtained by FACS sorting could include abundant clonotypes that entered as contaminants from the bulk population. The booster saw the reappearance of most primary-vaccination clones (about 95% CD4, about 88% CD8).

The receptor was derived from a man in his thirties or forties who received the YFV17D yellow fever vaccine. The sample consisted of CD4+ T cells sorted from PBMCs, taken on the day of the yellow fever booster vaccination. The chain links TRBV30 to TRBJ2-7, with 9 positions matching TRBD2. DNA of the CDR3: TGTGCCTGGAGTTCGACTAGCGGCCTATCCTACGAGCAGTACTTC. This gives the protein CAWSSTSGLSYEQYF.